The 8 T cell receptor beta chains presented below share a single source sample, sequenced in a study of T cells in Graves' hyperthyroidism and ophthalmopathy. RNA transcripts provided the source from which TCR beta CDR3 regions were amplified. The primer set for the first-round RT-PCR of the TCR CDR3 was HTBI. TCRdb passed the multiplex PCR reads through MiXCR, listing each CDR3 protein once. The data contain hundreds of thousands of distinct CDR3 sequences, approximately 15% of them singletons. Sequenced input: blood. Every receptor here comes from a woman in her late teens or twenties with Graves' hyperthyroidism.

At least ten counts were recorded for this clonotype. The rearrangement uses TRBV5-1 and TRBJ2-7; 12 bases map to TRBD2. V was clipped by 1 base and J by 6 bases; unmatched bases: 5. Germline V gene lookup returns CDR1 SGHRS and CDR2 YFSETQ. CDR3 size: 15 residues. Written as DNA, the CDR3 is TGCGCCAGCAGCTTGAGACTAGCGGGAGATGGCGAGCAGTACTTC. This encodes CASSLRLAGDGEQYF. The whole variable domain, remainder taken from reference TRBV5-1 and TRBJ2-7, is KAGVTQTPRYLIKTRGQQVTLSCSPISGHRSVSWYQQTPGQGLQFLFEYFSETQRNKGNFPGRFSGRQFSNSRSEMNVSTLELGDSALYLCASSLRLAGDGEQYFGPGTRLTVT.

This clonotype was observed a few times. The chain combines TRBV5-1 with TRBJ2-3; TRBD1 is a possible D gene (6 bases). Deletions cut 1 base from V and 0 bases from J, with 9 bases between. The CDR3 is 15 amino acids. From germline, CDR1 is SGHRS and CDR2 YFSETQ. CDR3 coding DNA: TGCGCCAGCAGCTTGACTGGACAGAGCACAGATACGCAGTATTTT. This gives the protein CASSLTGQSTDTQYF.

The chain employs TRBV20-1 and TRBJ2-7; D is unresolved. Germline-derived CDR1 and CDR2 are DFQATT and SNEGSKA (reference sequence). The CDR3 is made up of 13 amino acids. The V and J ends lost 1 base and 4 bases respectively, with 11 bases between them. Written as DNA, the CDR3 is TGCAGTGCTAGAGTGGCAGGTTTTTACGAGCAGTACTTC. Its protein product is CSARVAGFYEQYF.

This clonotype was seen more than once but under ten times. CDR3 in DNA: TGTGCCAGCAGCTTGGTCCCACCAGGGGGCGGTGGTTCACCCCTCCACTTT. Amino acids: CASSLVPPGGGGSPLHF. This chain connects TRBV5-4 to TRBJ1-6; TRBD1 matches 8 bases. The germline CDR1 and CDR2 sequences are SGHNT and YYREEE (reference sequence). V shed 0 bases, J shed 9 bases, and the junction held 11 bases outside the gene matches. The CDR3 length is 17 residues.

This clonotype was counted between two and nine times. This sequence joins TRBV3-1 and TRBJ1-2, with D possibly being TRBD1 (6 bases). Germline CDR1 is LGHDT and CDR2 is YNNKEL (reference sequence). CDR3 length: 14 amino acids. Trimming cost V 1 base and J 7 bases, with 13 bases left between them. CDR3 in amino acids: CASSQGQGFGGYTF. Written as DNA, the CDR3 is TGTGCCAGCAGCCAAGGGCAGGGGTTTGGTGGCTACACCTTC.

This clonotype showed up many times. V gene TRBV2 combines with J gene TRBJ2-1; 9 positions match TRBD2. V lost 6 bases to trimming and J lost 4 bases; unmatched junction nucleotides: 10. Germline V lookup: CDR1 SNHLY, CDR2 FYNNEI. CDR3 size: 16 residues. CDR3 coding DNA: TGTGCCAGCAGCCTATGGGGTAGCGGGGGATACAATGAGCAGTTCTTC. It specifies CASSLWGSGGYNEQFF.

CDR3 nucleotides: TGTGCCAGCAGCCCTGAGGCGGGGACCGGGGAGCTGTTTTTT. Translating it yields CASSPEAGTGELFF. The chain is built from TRBV7-7 and TRBJ2-2, with D possibly TRBD2 on 6 matching bases. The V gene lost 5 bases and the J gene lost 5 bases, with 12 bases spanning the gap. This CDR3 has 14 amino acids. Germline lookup yields CDR1 SSHAT and CDR2 FNYEAQ (reference sequence).

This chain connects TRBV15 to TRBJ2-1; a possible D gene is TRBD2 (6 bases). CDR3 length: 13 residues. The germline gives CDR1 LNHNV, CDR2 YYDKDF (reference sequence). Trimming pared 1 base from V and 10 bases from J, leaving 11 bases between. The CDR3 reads CATSRGLVFEQFF. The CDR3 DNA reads TGTGCCACCAGCAGAGGACTAGTTTTCGAGCAGTTCTTC.